What follows describes a single T cell receptor (beta chain). Produced via immunoSEQ multiplex PCR; TCRdb's table is partial and in-frame only. This table has around 300,000 clones, over 75% appearing once. This specimen belongs to a study of blood T cell repertoires in COVID-19. The wider study: Sites across the United States, Italy and Spain contributed samples from acute and convalescent COVID-19.

Trimming cost V 2 bases and J 10 bases, with 14 bases left between them. The CDR3 extends over 13 amino acids. CDR1 and CDR2 from the germline V gene are MDHEN and SYDVKM. The sample consisted of PBMCs or T cells enriched from blood (not recorded which). The receptor was isolated from a young woman who had recovered from COVID-19. The V gene is TRBV28, the J gene TRBJ1-1, with a weak D call TRBD1 (5 bases). In DNA, the CDR3 is TGTGCCAGCAGTTTAGTCAGGGCAGGCGGAGCTTTCTTT. This sequence encodes CASSLVRAGGAFF.